Here is one TCR beta chain with its context. It has no known antigen specificity. No qualities accompany the bases; no much larger clone lies one base away. A robust, sensitive protocol for the amplification, sequencing and analysis of TCRs was described in the study, in which 3' ligation of a UMI-containing oligonucleotide to TCR cDNA was used. For whole blood analysis, under 3 ml of peripheral blood was collected from healthy adult volunteers into Tempus tubes, and RNA was extracted following the manufacturer's instructions. Total RNA was treated with RQ1 DNase, without cell sorting, prior to reverse transcription, with an input of about 1 to 1,100 ng being targeted. To check how robust the pipeline was in samples where T cells make up a minority population, libraries were built from skin biopsies and whole blood. This sample was included in a study of naive and memory T cell subsets (dated by TCRdb to the late 2010s). With respect to the entire study: The figure summarizing the skin biopsy and whole blood samples listed some 10 blood donors, 7 tuberculin skin test biopsies and 3 saline control biopsies. Usually PCR2 was run as a SYBR Green qPCR and stopped at a set threshold, although low-input samples could use end-point PCR (roughly 6 cycles) instead.

The paper's findings and limits, for the study overall: The RNA-based method was acknowledged as potentially sensitive to TCR transcript changes with T cell activation and differentiation.

The library came from 5' RACE. The ligated cDNA was amplified in four rounds of PCR with nested alpha and beta constant region primers together with the SP2 primer. For the blood and skin samples, TCR RNA was reverse transcribed with SuperScript IV using primers for the alpha and beta constant regions. An oligonucleotide carrying the Illumina SP2 primer and a UMI was ligated to the 3' end of the cDNA by means of T4 RNA ligase 1. The 12-nucleotide UMI consisted of two random hexamers with an eight-base spacer between the hexamers to prevent hairpin formation. From the second PCR onward, TCR alpha and beta chain libraries were processed separately, and dual indexing was applied for multiplexing. After pooling, the indexed libraries were analyzed by capillary electrophoresis and sequenced on either an Illumina MiSeq or NextSeq. PhiX DNA at about 4.5-7% was added to the libraries to raise base diversity and improve cluster recognition. The original pipeline was this. Demultiplexor took UMIs from read 2, joined the UMIs to the TCR sequence from read 1, and separated reads according to sample indices. Decombinator identified V and J genes and V-J junctions and gave each TCR a five-part identifier that included V and J deletions. Collapsinator used UMIs to correct sequencing errors and PCR amplification heterogeneity, yielding UMI-based abundance per TCR. CDR3Translator turned identifiers into nucleotide sequence, translated the nucleotide sequence into amino acids, and pulled out CDR3 regions based on terminal motifs. After normalization to the amount of input RNA, the error-corrected alpha and beta TCR counts from blood and from skin were compared. TCRdb reanalyzed the raw reads on its own, using fastp at Q25 for trimming and MiXCR for clone calling, and kept in-frame beta chains. Under each unique CDR3 protein, matching rows form one entry showing the most common genes and DNA. V and J calls and clone size were set by TCRdb, not the authors. In all, the sample holds tens of thousands of distinct CDR3 sequences, and 7.2% of those were seen once. The top ten clonotypes cover 8.5% to 10% of the sample.

The germline V gene (reference sequence) yields SGHKS for CDR1 and YYEKEE for CDR2. Trimming costs V 0 bases and J 1 base, and their ends lie 10 bases apart. Inclusive of the bounding cysteine and phenylalanine, the CDR3 is 15 residues long. The DNA shown is the 45-base CDR3, in frame from base 1. The sequence was obtained from a male donor in good health. The chain links TRBV5-5 with TRBJ1-1; no D gene is confidently identified. The CDR3 region has the sequence CASSLAGVTNTEAFF. The DNA sequence follows: TGTGCCAGCAGCTTGGCCGGGGTAACGAACACTGAAGCTTTCTTT. Here the CDR3 is joined to the reference TRBV5-5 and TRBJ1-1 genes, and the full variable domain is: DAGVTQSPTHLIKTRGQQVTLRCSPISGHKSVSWYQQVLGQGPQFIFQYYEKEERGRGNFPDRFSARQFPNYSSELNVNALLLGDSALYLCASSLAGVTNTEAFFGQGTRLTVV.